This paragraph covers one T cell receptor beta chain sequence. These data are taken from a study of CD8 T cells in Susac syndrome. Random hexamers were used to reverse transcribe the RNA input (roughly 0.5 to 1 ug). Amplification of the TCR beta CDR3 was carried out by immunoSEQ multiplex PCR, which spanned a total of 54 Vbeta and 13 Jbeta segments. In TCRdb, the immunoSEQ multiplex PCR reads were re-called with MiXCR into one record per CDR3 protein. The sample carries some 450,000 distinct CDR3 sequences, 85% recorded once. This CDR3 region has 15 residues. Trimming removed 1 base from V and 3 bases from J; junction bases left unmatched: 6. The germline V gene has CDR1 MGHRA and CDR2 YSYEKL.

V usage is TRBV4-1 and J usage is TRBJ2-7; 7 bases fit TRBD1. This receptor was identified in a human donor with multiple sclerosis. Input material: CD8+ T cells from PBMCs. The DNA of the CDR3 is TGCGCCAGCAGCCAAGTAGGGGGCGAAATCTACGAGCAGTACTTC. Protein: CASSQVGGEIYEQYF.